Shown below are 2 T cell receptor beta chains from a single sample sequenced in a study of molecular identifiers for immune sequencing clone quantification. Each CDR3 protein is one row after TCRdb ran MiXCR on the PCR reads. The sample records 400,000 to 600,000 distinct CDR3 sequences, about a fifth being singletons. Material for sequencing was naive CD8+ T cells from blood, with Jurkat cell RNA spiked in. Subset in this sample: FACS-sorted CD8+CD4-CCR7+CD45RA+ naive T cells. These receptors originate from a human donor in good health. Some libraries in this study had Jurkat cell RNA spiked in.

About this clonotype: It may be a read error: a sequence one base away is much more abundant. V usage is TRBV27 and J usage is TRBJ1-5; no definite D call. Looked up from germline, CDR1 is MNHEY and CDR2 is SMNVEV (reference sequence). The CDR3 extends over 13 amino acids. CDR3 protein: CTSSSTVNQPQHF. The CDR3 bases are TGTACCAGCAGTTCAACGGTTAATCAGCCCCAGCATTTT.

This clonotype was observed a handful of times. The CDR3 DNA follows: TGTGCCAGTAAAGGCACCGGGGAGCTGTTTTTT. The encoded protein is CASKGTGELFF. J is TRBJ2-2 and V is TRBV19, with D hard to call. CDR1 is LNHDA and CDR2 is SQIVND in the germline V gene (reference sequence). This CDR3 spans 11 amino acids. Between the trimmed V and J ends, which lost 7 bases and 4 bases, there was a span of 4 bases.